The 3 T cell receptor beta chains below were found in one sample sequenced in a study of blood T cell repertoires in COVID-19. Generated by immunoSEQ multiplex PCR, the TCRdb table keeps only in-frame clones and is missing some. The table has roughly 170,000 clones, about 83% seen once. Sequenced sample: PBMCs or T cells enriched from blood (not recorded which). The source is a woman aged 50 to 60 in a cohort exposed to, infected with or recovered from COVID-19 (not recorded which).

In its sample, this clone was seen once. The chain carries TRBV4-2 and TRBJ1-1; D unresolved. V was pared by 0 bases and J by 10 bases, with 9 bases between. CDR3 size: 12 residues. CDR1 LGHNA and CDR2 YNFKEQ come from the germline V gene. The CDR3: CASSQDRVVAFF. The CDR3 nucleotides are TGTGCCAGCAGCCAAGATCGGGTGGTAGCTTTCTTT.

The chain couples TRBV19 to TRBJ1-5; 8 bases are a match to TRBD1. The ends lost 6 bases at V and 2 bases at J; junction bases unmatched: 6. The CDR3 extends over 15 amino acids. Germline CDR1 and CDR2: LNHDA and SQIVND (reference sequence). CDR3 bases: TGTGCCAGTAGAGTACCACAGGGGGGCAATCAGCCCCAGCATTTT. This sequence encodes CASRVPQGGNQPQHF.

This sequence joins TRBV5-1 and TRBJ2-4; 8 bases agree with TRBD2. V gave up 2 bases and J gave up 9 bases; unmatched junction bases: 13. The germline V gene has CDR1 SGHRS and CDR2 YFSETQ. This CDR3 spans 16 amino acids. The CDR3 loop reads CASSFGPQGSGSIQYF. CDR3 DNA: TGCGCCAGCAGCTTCGGGCCCCAGGGGAGCGGGAGCATTCAGTACTTC.